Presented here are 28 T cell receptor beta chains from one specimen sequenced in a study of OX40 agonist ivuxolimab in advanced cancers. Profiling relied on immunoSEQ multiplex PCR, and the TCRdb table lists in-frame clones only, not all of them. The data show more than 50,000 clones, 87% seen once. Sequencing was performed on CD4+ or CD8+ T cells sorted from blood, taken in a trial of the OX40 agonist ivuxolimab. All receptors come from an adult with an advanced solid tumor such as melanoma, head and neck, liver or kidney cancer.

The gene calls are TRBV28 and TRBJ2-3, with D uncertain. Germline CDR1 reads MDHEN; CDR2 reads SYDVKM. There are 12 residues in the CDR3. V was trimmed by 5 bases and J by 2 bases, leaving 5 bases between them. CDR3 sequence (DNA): TGTGCCAGCAGTCTATTCACAGATACGCAGTATTTT. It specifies CASSLFTDTQYF.

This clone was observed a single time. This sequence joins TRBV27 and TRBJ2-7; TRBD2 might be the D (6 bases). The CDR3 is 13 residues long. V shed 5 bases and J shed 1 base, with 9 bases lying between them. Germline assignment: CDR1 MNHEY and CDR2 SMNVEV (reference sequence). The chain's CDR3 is CASSLGGSYEQYF. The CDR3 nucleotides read TGTGCCAGCAGTCTTGGGGGGTCCTACGAGCAGTACTTC.

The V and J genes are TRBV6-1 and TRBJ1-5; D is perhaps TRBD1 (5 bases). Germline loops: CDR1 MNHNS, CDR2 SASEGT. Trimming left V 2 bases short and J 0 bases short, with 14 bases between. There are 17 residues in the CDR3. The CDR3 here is CASSESGYWYSNQPQHF. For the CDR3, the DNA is TGTGCCAGCAGTGAATCAGGGTATTGGTATAGCAATCAGCCCCAGCATTTT.

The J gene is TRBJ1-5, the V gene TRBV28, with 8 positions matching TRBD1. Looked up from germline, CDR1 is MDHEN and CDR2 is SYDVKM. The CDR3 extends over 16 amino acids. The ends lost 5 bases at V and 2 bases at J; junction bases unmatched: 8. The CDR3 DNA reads TGTGCCAGCAGTAAAAGGACAGGGTATCGCAATCAGCCCCAGCATTTT. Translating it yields CASSKRTGYRNQPQHF. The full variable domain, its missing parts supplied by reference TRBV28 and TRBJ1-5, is DVKVTQSSRYLVKRTGEKVFLECVQDMDHENMFWYRQDPGLGLRLIYFSYDVKMKEKGDIPEGYSVSREKKERFSLILESASTNQTSMYLCASSKRTGYRNQPQHFGDGTRLSIL.

The CDR3 coding sequence is TGTGCCAGCAGCCCTGACATCGGGGAGACCCAGTACTTC. It yields the protein CASSPDIGETQYF. The gene calls are TRBV11-3 and TRBJ2-5; D unclear. The CDR3 is 13 amino acids. V was trimmed by 5 bases and J by 5 bases, leaving 12 bases between them. In germline, CDR1 is SGHNT, CDR2 YENEEA.

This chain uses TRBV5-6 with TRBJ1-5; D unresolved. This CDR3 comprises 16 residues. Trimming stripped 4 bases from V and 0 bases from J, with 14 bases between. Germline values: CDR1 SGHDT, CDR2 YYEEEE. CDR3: CASSHGPMISNQPQHF. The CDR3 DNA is TGTGCCAGCAGCCACGGACCGATGATTAGCAATCAGCCCCAGCATTTT.

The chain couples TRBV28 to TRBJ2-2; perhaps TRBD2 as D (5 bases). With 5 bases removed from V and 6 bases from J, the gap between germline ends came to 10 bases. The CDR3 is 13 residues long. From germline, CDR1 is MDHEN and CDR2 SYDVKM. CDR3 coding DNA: TGTGCCAGCAGTAGATTCGGGGCCGGGGAGCTGTTTTTT. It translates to CASSRFGAGELFF.

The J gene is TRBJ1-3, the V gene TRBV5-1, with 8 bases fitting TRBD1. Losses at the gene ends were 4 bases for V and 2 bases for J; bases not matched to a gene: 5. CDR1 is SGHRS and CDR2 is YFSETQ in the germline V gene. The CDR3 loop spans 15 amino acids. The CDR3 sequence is CASSESRGPGNTIYF. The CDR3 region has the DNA TGCGCCAGCAGCGAGAGCAGGGGGCCTGGAAACACCATATATTTT.

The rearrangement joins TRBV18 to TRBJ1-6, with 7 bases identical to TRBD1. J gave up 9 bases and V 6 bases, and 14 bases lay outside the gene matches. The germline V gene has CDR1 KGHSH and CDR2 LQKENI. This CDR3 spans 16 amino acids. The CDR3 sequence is CASSFGTGAAGSPLHF. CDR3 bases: TGTGCCAGCTCGTTCGGAACAGGGGCCGCGGGTTCACCCCTCCACTTT.

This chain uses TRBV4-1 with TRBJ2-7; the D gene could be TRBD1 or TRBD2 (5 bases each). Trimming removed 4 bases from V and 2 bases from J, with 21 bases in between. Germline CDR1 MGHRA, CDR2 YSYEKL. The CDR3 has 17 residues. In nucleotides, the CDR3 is TGCGCCAGCAGCCTCGGAACGGGACGCCAAAGTCCCTACGAGCAGTACTTC. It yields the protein CASSLGTGRQSPYEQYF.

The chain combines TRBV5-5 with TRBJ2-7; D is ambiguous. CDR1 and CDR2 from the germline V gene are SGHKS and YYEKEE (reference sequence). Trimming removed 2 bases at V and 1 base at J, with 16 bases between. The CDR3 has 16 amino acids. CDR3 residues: CASSFALTGYSYEQYF. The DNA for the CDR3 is TGTGCCAGCAGCTTCGCCCTGACTGGATATTCCTACGAGCAGTACTTC. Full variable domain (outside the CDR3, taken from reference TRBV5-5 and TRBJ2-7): DAGVTQSPTHLIKTRGQQVTLRCSPISGHKSVSWYQQVLGQGPQFIFQYYEKEERGRGNFPDRFSARQFPNYSSELNVNALLLGDSALYLCASSFALTGYSYEQYFGPGTRLTVT.

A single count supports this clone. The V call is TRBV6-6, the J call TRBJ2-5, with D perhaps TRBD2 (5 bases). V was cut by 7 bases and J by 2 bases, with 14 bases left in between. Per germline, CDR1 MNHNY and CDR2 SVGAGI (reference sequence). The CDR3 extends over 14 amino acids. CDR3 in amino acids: CASTSGMQQETQYF. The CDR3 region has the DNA TGTGCCAGCACCTCCGGGATGCAACAAGAGACCCAGTACTTC.

As DNA, the CDR3 is TGTGCCAGCAGTGGACAGGGAATCGCTACGCAGTATTTT. It specifies CASSGQGIATQYF. V usage is TRBV9 and J usage is TRBJ2-3; 8 positions match TRBD1. Unmatched junction bases numbered 7, after V lost 5 bases and J lost 8 bases. The CDR3 sequence is 13 residues long. CDR1 and CDR2 from the germline V gene are SGDLS and YYNGEE.

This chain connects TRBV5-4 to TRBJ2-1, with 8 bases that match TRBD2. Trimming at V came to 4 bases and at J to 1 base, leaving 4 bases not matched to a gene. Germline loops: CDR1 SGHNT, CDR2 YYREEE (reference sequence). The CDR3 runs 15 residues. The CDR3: CASSTLAGSYNEQFF. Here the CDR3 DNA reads TGTGCCAGCAGCACCTTAGCGGGGTCCTACAATGAGCAGTTCTTC.

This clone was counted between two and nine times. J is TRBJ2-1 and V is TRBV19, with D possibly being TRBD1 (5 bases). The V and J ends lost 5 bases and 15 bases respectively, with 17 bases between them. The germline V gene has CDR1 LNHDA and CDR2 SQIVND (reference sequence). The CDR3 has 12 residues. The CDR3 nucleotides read TGTGCCAGTAGTGCCAGGGAAGGTAGGGGGTTCTTC. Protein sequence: CASSAREGRGFF.

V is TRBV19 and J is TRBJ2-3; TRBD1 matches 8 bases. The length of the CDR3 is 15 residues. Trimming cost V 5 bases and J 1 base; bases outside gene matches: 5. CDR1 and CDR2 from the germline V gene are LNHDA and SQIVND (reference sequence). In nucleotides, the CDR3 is TGTGCCAGTAGTGCCAGGGGGCCACGCACAGATACGCAGTATTTT. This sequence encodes CASSARGPRTDTQYF.

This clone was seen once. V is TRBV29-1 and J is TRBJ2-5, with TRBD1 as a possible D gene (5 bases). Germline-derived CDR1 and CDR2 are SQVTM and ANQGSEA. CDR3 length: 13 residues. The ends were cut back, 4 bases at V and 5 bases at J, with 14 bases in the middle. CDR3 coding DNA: TGCAGCGTTGCCAGGGTCCCCTCCGAGACCCAGTACTTC. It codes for CSVARVPSETQYF.

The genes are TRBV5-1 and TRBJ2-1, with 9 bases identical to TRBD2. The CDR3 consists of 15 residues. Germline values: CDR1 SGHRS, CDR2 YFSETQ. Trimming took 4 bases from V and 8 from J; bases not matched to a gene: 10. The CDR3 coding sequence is TGCGCCAGCAGCCCGACTAGCGGAAGAGAATATGAGCAGTTCTTC. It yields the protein CASSPTSGREYEQFF.

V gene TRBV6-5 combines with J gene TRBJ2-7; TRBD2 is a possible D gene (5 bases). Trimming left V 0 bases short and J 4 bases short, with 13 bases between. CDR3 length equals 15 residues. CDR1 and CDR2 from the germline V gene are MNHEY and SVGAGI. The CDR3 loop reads CASSYSSGRLYEQYF. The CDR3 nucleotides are TGTGCCAGCAGTTACTCGAGTGGGAGATTGTACGAGCAGTACTTC.

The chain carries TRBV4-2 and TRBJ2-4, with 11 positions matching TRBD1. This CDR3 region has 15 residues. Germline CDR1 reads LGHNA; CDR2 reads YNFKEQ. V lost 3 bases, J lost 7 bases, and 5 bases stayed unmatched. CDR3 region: CASSQTGTGGNIQYF. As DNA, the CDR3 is TGTGCCAGCAGCCAGACCGGGACAGGGGGGAACATTCAGTACTTC.

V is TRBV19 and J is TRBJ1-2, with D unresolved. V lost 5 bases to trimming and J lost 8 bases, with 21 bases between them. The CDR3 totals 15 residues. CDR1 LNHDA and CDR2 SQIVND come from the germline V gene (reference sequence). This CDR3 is CASSYHSLSYGGYTF. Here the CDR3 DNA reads TGTGCCAGTAGTTACCACAGCCTTTCGTATGGCGGCTACACCTTC.

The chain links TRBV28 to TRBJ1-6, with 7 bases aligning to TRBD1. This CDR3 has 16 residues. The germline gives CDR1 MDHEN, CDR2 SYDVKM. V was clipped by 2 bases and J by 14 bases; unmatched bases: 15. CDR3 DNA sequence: TGTGCCAGCAGTTTAGGGGCACAGGGGAGGTTTTTTGCCCTCCACTTT. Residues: CASSLGAQGRFFALHF.

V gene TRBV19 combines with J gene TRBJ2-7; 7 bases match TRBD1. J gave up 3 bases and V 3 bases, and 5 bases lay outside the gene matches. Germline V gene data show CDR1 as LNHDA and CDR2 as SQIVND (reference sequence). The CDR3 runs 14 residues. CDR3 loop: CASSMATGRYEQYF. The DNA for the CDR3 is TGTGCCAGTAGTATGGCGACAGGGCGCTACGAGCAGTACTTC.

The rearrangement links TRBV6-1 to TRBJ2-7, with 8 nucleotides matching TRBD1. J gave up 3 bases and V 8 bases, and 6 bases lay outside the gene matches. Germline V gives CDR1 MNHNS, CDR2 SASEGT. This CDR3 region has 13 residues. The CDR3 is CASFWTGSYEQYF. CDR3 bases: TGTGCCAGCTTCTGGACAGGGAGCTACGAGCAGTACTTC.

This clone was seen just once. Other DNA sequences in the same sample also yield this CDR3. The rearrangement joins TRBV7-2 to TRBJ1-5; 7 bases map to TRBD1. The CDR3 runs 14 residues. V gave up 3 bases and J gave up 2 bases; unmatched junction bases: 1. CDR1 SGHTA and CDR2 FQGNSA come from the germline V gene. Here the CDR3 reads CASSFTGGNQPQHF. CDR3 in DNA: TGTGCCAGCAGCTTTACAGGGGGCAATCAGCCCCAGCATTTT.

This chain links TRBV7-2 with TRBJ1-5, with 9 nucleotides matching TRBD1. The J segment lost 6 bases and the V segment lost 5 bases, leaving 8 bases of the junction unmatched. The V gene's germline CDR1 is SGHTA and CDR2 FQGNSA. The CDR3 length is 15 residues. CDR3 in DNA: TGTGCCAGCAGCCCAGCGGGACAGGGTGTTCAGCCCCAGCATTTT. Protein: CASSPAGQGVQPQHF.

Here the CDR3 DNA reads TGTGCCAGCAGCTACCCAACCCCGGGACTAGCGGGAAGGCAGTACTTC. Protein: CASSYPTPGLAGRQYF. The V and J genes are TRBV5-4 and TRBJ2-7; 13 bases line up with TRBD2. The CDR3 is made up of 16 amino acids. Trimming cost V 3 bases and J 9 bases; bases outside gene matches: 12. Germline V gene data show CDR1 as SGHNT and CDR2 as YYREEE (reference sequence).

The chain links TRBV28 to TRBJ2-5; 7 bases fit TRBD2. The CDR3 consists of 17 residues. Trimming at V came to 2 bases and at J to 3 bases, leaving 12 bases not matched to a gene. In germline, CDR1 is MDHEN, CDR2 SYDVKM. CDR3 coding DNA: TGTGCCAGCAGTTTAGGATTCGGCGGGAGAGGGAAAGAGACCCAGTACTTC. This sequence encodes CASSLGFGGRGKETQYF.